This T cell receptor beta chain was identified in a study of identical twins. Trimming left V 6 bases short and J 8 bases short, with 11 bases between. The CDR3 extends over 12 amino acids. TCRdb independently ran MiXCR on the 5' RACE reads; one entry per CDR3 protein. The sample holds approximately 600,000 distinct CDR3 sequences, nearly 10% seen once. This clonotype was seen ten or more times. These data were also reused for a study on yellow fever vaccine responses in identical twins.

The chain joins TRBV12-3 or TRBV12-4 to TRBJ2-1; no reliable D call. The origin of this receptor is a woman under 30 in good health. What was sequenced was PBMCs. CDR3 sequence reads: CASSPNRDEQFF. Here the CDR3 DNA reads TGTGCCAGCAGCCCCAATAGAGATGAGCAGTTCTTC.